This T cell receptor beta chain was recovered during a study of blood T cell repertoires in COVID-19. On the study more broadly: Sources were T cells, B-cell-depleted T cells, or PBMCs; the material itself was cDNA or gDNA.

Libraries were prepared by immunoSEQ multiplex PCR; TCRdb keeps only in-frame clonotypes and omits some of them. The sample has 190,000 or so clones; around four fifths are singletons. Trimming pared 4 bases from V and 1 base from J, leaving 17 bases between. From germline, CDR1 is MNHEY and CDR2 SMNVEV (reference sequence). The CDR3 has 17 residues. This clone was observed a few times. This sequence originates from a man aged 55 to 70 with COVID-19, enrolled during active disease. The chain joins TRBV27 to TRBJ1-5; a possible D gene is TRBD1 (5 bases). Sample: peripheral blood. The CDR3 nucleotides are TGTGCCAGCAGTTCCCGTTCGGGGGGACGGAGCAATCAGCCCCAGCATTTT. Residues: CASSSRSGGRSNQPQHF.